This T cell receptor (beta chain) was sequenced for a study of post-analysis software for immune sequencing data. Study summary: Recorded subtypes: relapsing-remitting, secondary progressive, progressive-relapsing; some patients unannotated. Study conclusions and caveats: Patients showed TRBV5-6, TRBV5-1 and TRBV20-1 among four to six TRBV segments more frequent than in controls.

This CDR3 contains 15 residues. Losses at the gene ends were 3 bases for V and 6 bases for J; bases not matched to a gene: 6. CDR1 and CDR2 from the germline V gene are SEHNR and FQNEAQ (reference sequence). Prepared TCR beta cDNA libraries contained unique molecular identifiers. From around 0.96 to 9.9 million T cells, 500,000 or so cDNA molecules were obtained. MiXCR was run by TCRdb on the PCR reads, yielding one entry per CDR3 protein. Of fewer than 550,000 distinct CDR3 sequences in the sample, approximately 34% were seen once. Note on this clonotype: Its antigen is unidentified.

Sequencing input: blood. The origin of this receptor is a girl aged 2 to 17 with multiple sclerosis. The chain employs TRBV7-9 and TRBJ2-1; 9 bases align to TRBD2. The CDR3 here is CASSFSSGALNEQFF. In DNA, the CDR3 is TGTGCCAGCAGCTTCTCTAGCGGGGCCCTCAATGAGCAGTTCTTC.